A single sample gave rise to the 3 T cell receptor beta chains below, sequenced in a study of patients and donors after allogeneic stem cell transplantation. TCRdb re-called the RT-PCR reads through MiXCR, storing one row per CDR3 protein. The sample includes 65,000 to 80,000 distinct CDR3 sequences, around 27% of them seen just once. The specimen was blood, either unsorted or a sorted T cell fraction (not recorded which). These receptors originate from a human donor who was either an allogeneic HSCT recipient or a stem cell or donor lymphocyte infusion donor (not recorded which). It is not recorded whose cells these are; they may come from a transplant donor.

The chain uses TRBV12-3 or TRBV12-4 and TRBJ2-1; 10 nucleotides line up with TRBD2. CDR3 size: 14 residues. V dropped 3 bases and J dropped 8; count of bases not matched to a gene: 4. The CDR3 protein is CASSFGSGGYEQFF. Here the CDR3 DNA reads TGTGCCAGCAGTTTTGGTAGCGGGGGGTATGAGCAGTTCTTC.

This clonotype occurred a few times. This chain joins TRBV5-6 and TRBJ1-1; D is unclear. The germline V and J ends were trimmed by 1 base and 3 bases, with 10 bases remaining between them. The CDR3 length is 14 residues. Germline CDR1 SGHDT, CDR2 YYEEEE. The CDR3 loop is CASSLPDTDTEAFF. The CDR3 DNA reads as TGTGCCAGCAGCTTGCCCGACACCGACACTGAAGCTTTCTTT.

This clonotype has a handful of counts. At one boundary the junction diverges from the germline segment, which might be a read error. The CDR3 DNA reads TGCGCCAGCAGCCAAGGGGTTAACAGGGGGATTTACTTC. Protein: CASSQGVNRGIYF. The chain recombines TRBV4-3 with TRBJ2-1; 8 positions match TRBD1. CDR1 LGHNA and CDR2 YSLEER come from the germline V gene. This CDR3 contains 13 residues.